Listed below are T cell receptor beta chains from one sample, sequenced in a study of blood T cell repertoires in COVID-19. Libraries were prepared by immunoSEQ multiplex PCR; TCRdb keeps only in-frame clonotypes and omits some of them. The sample yields 200,000 to 250,000 clones, 84% seen once. Sequenced: peripheral blood. Receptors originate from a woman aged 45-59 years with active or convalescent COVID-19. The CDR3 runs from the conserved cysteine through the conserved F or W. Fields, in order: J gene, V gene, CDR3 protein.

J: TRBJ2-1
V: TRBV3-1/TRBV3-2
CDR3: CASSEMVGGRGLSSYNEQFF

J: TRBJ1-4
V: TRBV6-5
CDR3: CASSYGGDGYEKLFF

J: TRBJ2-1
V: TRBV6-2/TRBV6-3
CDR3: CASSLTGLAGDGEQFF

J: TRBJ2-1
V: TRBV7-9
CDR3: CASTPGGGADEQFF

J: TRBJ2-7
V: TRBV20-1
CDR3: CSAPWGDEQYF

J: TRBJ1-1
V: TRBV12-3/TRBV12-4
CDR3: CASSSRTEAFF

J: TRBJ1-3
V: TRBV28
CDR3: CASSPFEGAGNTIYF

J: TRBJ2-1
V: TRBV9
CDR3: CASSPREVTNEQFF

J: TRBJ2-5
V: TRBV2
CDR3: CASSYIRMETQYF

J: TRBJ1-3
V: TRBV7-6
CDR3: CASSSGQAAGNTIYF

J: TRBJ2-1
V: TRBV19
CDR3: CASSPRRGGRAHNEQFF

J: TRBJ2-6
V: TRBV19
CDR3: CASEWSGANVLTF

J: TRBJ1-1
V: TRBV2
CDR3: CASSEDRGRLNTEAFF

J: TRBJ2-5
V: TRBV28
CDR3: CASVLGGLGETQYF

J: TRBJ2-5
V: TRBV4-1
CDR3: CASSHVSRGQETQYF

J: TRBJ2-3
V: TRBV9
CDR3: CASSVERGPWDTQYF

J: TRBJ2-5
V: TRBV28
CDR3: CASRSPQMDREWVLNWDGETQYF

J: TRBJ1-4
V: TRBV5-1
CDR3: CASSRTGDSNEKLFF

J: TRBJ1-2
V: TRBV7-9
CDR3: CASSLAGQGAKNYGYTF

J: TRBJ1-2
V: TRBV9
CDR3: CASSVLDSDYGYTF

J: TRBJ1-1
V: TRBV20-1
CDR3: CSASPSPNTMNTEAFF

J: TRBJ2-3
V: TRBV3-1/TRBV3-2
CDR3: CASSAGGDLTDTQYF

J: TRBJ1-2
V: TRBV7-9
CDR3: CASSLGDRENAF

J: TRBJ2-1
V: TRBV9
CDR3: CASSVSNWFDNEQFF

J: TRBJ1-1
V: TRBV24-1
CDR3: CATSDVQGLGAFF

J: TRBJ1-6
V: TRBV7-9
CDR3: CASSLGGAPLHF

J: TRBJ2-7
V: TRBV19
CDR3: CATSPGSLGAYEQYF

J: TRBJ2-2
V: TRBV4-1
CDR3: CASSQVPKGAGELFF

J: TRBJ2-6
V: TRBV6-6
CDR3: CASSRGSGANVLTF

J: TRBJ2-1
V: TRBV4-1
CDR3: CASSQATSGGLYNEQFF

J: TRBJ2-5
V: TRBV5-4
CDR3: CASTFWRQQETQYF

J: TRBJ2-1
V: TRBV2
CDR3: CASSQGRGGGKFF

J: TRBJ2-1
V: TRBV29-1
CDR3: CSTAEQFF

J: TRBJ1-3
V: TRBV5-5
CDR3: CASTLQGATSGNTIYF

J: TRBJ1-2
V: TRBV7-3
CDR3: CASSPVKTNYGYTF

J: TRBJ1-1
V: TRBV19
CDR3: CASRDSQPNTEAFF

J: TRBJ2-3
V: TRBV27
CDR3: CASSLTGGRTDTQYF

J: TRBJ1-4
V: TRBV5-4
CDR3: CASSRQGGDEKLFF

J: TRBJ2-2
V: TRBV3-1/TRBV3-2
CDR3: CASSQGLPGPTNTGELFF

J: TRBJ2-1
V: TRBV27
CDR3: CASMPSGSWYNEQFF

J: TRBJ1-3
V: TRBV2
CDR3: CASTSGRGMGSGNTIYF

J: TRBJ1-4
V: TRBV9
CDR3: CASSVGAGVEKLFF

J: TRBJ2-2
V: TRBV5-1
CDR3: CASSFSSGVYTGELFF

J: TRBJ2-1
V: TRBV25-1
CDR3: CASSESGGNEQFF

J: TRBJ2-1
V: TRBV5-4
CDR3: CASSSSLVGGRKFSYNEQFF

J: TRBJ1-3
V: TRBV6-5
CDR3: CASWAGLISGNTIYF

J: TRBJ2-7
V: TRBV3-1/TRBV3-2
CDR3: CASSQGKEGSEQYF

J: TRBJ2-7
V: TRBV28
CDR3: CASRVTVAGGPRNYEQYF

J: TRBJ1-4
V: TRBV6-1
CDR3: CASSGGPGATNEKLFF